The T cell receptor beta chain described here comes from a study of T cells in Graves' hyperthyroidism and ophthalmopathy. As concerns this clonotype: Its specificity is unknown.

TCR beta CDR3 regions were amplified from RNA. During a first-round RT-PCR of the TCR CDR3, the HTBI primer set was used. MiXCR, applied by TCRdb to the multiplex PCR reads, yields one record per CDR3 protein. The repertoire holds 450,000 to 500,000 distinct CDR3 sequences, roughly 23% seen once, with 45% to 50% in the top ten. With duration under 3 months, ophthalmopathy was active: Clinical Activity Score at least 3, NOSPECS at least 4. Together with thyroid ultrasound, orbital computed tomography, serum thyroxine and TRAb, clinical symptoms were used for diagnoses. Study results and limitations: Patients with ophthalmopathy were separated from those with stable hyperthyroidism by a 13 V-J model.

V was trimmed by 1 base and J by 6 bases, leaving 10 bases between them. Germline CDR1 reads LNHNV; CDR2 reads YYDKDF (reference sequence). The CDR3 loop spans 13 amino acids. The rearrangement uses TRBV15 and TRBJ2-7, with D possibly TRBD2 on 6 matching bases. Specimen: blood. This TCR derives from a woman between 65 and 79 years old with Graves' ophthalmopathy. CDR3 region: CATSRGGELEQYF. The CDR3 bases are TGTGCCACCAGCAGAGGGGGGGAACTCGAGCAGTACTTC.